These 25 T cell receptor beta chains share one sample of origin, sequenced in a study of regulatory T cells in long-lasting Graves disease. Combining iRepertoire HTBI primers with Arm-PCR of CDR3 regions, the authors built TCR beta libraries. TCRdb analysed the multiplex PCR reads with MiXCR anew, one entry per CDR3 protein. The repertoire includes hundreds of thousands of distinct CDR3 sequences, about 14% of them detected once, and 10% sits in the top ten. The time point: newly diagnosed GD, antithyroid drugs for less than 3 months. RNA extracted from PBMCs served as the sequencing template. This sample also belongs to another study, concerning T cells in Graves' hyperthyroidism and ophthalmopathy.

The sample consisted of peripheral blood mononuclear cells (PBMCs), taken at new diagnosis, from a patient treated with antithyroid drugs. The receptors derive from a man aged 30 to 39 with Graves disease.

This clonotype was found many times. V is TRBV27 and J is TRBJ2-3; D is unclear. The CDR3 runs 15 residues. Germline V gene data show CDR1 as MNHEY and CDR2 as SMNVEV (reference sequence). The V end lost 2 bases, the J end lost 4 bases, and 13 bases lay between the germline ends. In nucleotides, the CDR3 is TGTGCCAGCAGTTTAACGGCGGTAGGAGCAGATACGCAGTATTTT. Protein product: CASSLTAVGADTQYF.

This sequence joins TRBV4-1 and TRBJ2-2; D tentatively fits TRBD1 or TRBD2 (5 bases each). The germline V gene has CDR1 MGHRA and CDR2 YSYEKL. V lost 5 bases to trimming and J lost 0 bases, with 10 bases between them. The CDR3 contains 15 residues. The CDR3 region is CASSARDPNTGELFF. CDR3 nucleotides: TGCGCCAGCAGCGCCAGGGACCCGAACACCGGGGAGCTGTTTTTT.

This clonotype was observed many times. The gene calls are TRBV7-9 and TRBJ2-7; D not certain. Germline CDR1 is SEHNR and CDR2 is FQNEAQ (reference sequence). V dropped 11 bases and J dropped 6 bases, with 29 bases sitting between them. This CDR3 comprises 16 residues. The CDR3 DNA reads TGTGCCGCTGGAGACGTCCAACCCCTAGTATCGAGCGAGCAGTACTTC. It is translated as CAAGDVQPLVSSEQYF.

This chain joins TRBV20-1 and TRBJ2-5; 8 bases are shared with TRBD2. Germline V gene lookup returns CDR1 DFQATT and CDR2 SNEGSKA (reference sequence). Germline trimming cut 6 bases from V and 2 bases from J; bases unmatched to any gene: 8. This CDR3 region has 14 residues. DNA of the CDR3: TGCAGTGCGCCGTTCGCGGGAGGACAAGAGACCCAGTACTTC. This gives the protein CSAPFAGGQETQYF.

The chain employs TRBV3-1 and TRBJ1-2; maybe TRBD1 (6 bases). CDR1 and CDR2 (germline): LGHDT, YNNKEL (reference sequence). Trimming removed 2 bases at V and 2 bases at J, with 12 bases between. The CDR3 has 15 residues. This chain's CDR3 is CASSQLGTPNYGYTF. As DNA, the CDR3 is TGTGCCAGCAGCCAACTCGGGACACCAAACTATGGCTACACCTTC.

This clonotype has only a few counts. The chain carries TRBV4-1 and TRBJ2-7; D is uncertain. Trimming pared 1 base from V and 2 bases from J, leaving 6 bases between. Germline lookup yields CDR1 MGHRA and CDR2 YSYEKL. This CDR3 has 13 residues. CDR3 nucleotides: TGCGCCAGCAGCCAAGGGGTCCCCTACGAGCAGTACTTC. Residues: CASSQGVPYEQYF.

This clonotype has only a few counts. This chain uses TRBV11-2 with TRBJ1-4; D might be TRBD1 (6 bases). V was shortened by 4 bases and J by 4 bases, with 13 bases between the two germline ends. CDR1 and CDR2 (germline): SGHAT, FQNNGV. There are 15 residues in the CDR3. Here the CDR3 reads CASSSGQFGNEKLFF. The CDR3 DNA reads TGTGCCAGCAGCTCCGGACAGTTCGGTAATGAAAAACTGTTTTTT. The whole variable domain, filled in from reference TRBV11-2 and TRBJ1-4, reads EAGVAQSPRYKIIEKRQSVAFWCNPISGHATLYWYQQILGQGPKLLIQFQNNGVVDDSQLPKDRFSAERLKGVDSTLKIQPAKLEDSAVYLCASSSGQFGNEKLFFGSGTQLSVL.

This clonotype was seen more than once but under ten times. The rearrangement uses TRBV5-1 and TRBJ1-2; no firm D call. The CDR3 sequence is 14 residues long. Trimming stripped 5 bases from V and 0 bases from J, with 11 bases between. Germline CDR1 and CDR2: SGHRS and YFSETQ. CDR3 in DNA: TGCGCCAGCAGAGAGAGGACGCCTAACTATGGCTACACCTTC. Its translation: CASRERTPNYGYTF.

Of note for this clonotype: One end of the junction is discordant with germline, which a read error may explain. The chain carries TRBV27 and TRBJ2-7; 9 nucleotides align to TRBD1. CDR3 length: 15 residues. Per germline, CDR1 MNHEY and CDR2 SMNVEV (reference sequence). The CDR3 is CAGSLWGQGIHEQYF. Written as DNA, the CDR3 is TGTGCCGGCAGTTTGTGGGGACAGGGTATACACGAGCAGTACTTC.

This clonotype has a handful of counts. The chain recombines TRBV18 with TRBJ2-1, with no clear D. This CDR3 has 14 amino acids. The V gene lost 5 bases and the J gene lost 4 bases, with 12 bases spanning the gap. Looked up from germline, CDR1 is KGHSH and CDR2 is LQKENI. The CDR3 region is CASSRRQAYNEQFF. CDR3 nucleotides: TGTGCCAGCTCAAGGCGGCAGGCTTACAATGAGCAGTTCTTC.

This clonotype was seen ten or more times. This chain connects TRBV10-1 to TRBJ1-5, with D unclear. Trimming took off 8 bases at V and 1 base at J, with 12 bases between the two ends. This CDR3 spans 14 amino acids. Germline CDR1 and CDR2: WNHNN and SYGVQD (reference sequence). The CDR3 sequence: CASPRHLSNQPQHF. The CDR3 nucleotides are TGCGCCAGCCCCCGACACCTCAGCAATCAGCCCCAGCATTTT.

V and J are TRBV4-3 and TRBJ2-1, with TRBD2 matching over 7 bases. The germline CDR1 and CDR2 sequences are LGHNA and YSLEER. The J segment lost 7 bases and the V segment lost 3 bases, leaving 9 bases of the junction unmatched. The CDR3 runs to 15 residues. The CDR3 DNA sequence: TGCGCCAGCAGCCAGCTGGGACTACCTATTAATGAGCAGTTCTTC. Protein product: CASSQLGLPINEQFF.

This clonotype was found a few times. The chain couples TRBV10-3 to TRBJ2-2; tentative D call: TRBD2 (5 bases). The V end was cut by 0 bases, the J end by 3 bases, with 5 bases between. The CDR3 consists of 14 residues. Germline-derived CDR1 and CDR2 are ENHRY and SYGVKD. CDR3 DNA sequence: TGTGCCATCAGTGAGTCCGGGGACACCGGGGAGCTGTTTTTT. Protein product: CAISESGDTGELFF.

This clonotype appeared many times. Mismatch with germline at one junction end may stem from a read error. V gene TRBV20-1 combines with J gene TRBJ1-1, with unresolved D. CDR3 size: 13 residues. Germline CDR1 DFQATT, CDR2 SNEGSKA (reference sequence). CDR3 amino acids: CSAREITNTEAFF. Here the CDR3 DNA reads TGCAGTGCTCGAGAAATTACGAACACTGAAGCTTTCTTT.

This clonotype was picked up a small number of times. The V and J genes are TRBV18 and TRBJ1-1, with D unresolved. CDR3 size: 14 residues. Trimming shortened V by 4 bases and J by 0 bases, and 9 bases separated the two germline ends. CDR1 is KGHSH and CDR2 is LQKENI in the germline V gene. CDR3 nucleotide sequence: TGTGCCAGCTCACAGACAATCCTGAACACTGAAGCTTTCTTT. Amino acid sequence: CASSQTILNTEAFF.

This clonotype was detected many times. The gene calls are TRBV6-1 and TRBJ2-7, with TRBD1 matching over 9 bases. J was trimmed by 4 bases and V by 7 bases; bases with no gene match: 5. Per the germline V gene, CDR1 is MNHNS and CDR2 is SASEGT. The CDR3 is 13 residues long. CDR3 in DNA: TGTGCCAGCAATCCGGGACAGGGTTACGAGCAGTACTTC. Its translation: CASNPGQGYEQYF.

This clonotype turned up a few times. This may stem from a read error, because a much larger clone lies one nucleotide away. This chain uses TRBV10-1 with TRBJ1-1; D gene uncertain. This CDR3 region has 13 residues. V lost 5 bases and J lost 5, with 12 bases in between. Germline V gene sequence: CDR1 WNHNN, CDR2 SYGVQD (reference sequence). The CDR3 reads CASSQRAWTEAFF. In nucleotides, the CDR3 is TGCGCCAGCAGTCAGAGGGCTTGGACTGAAGCTTTCTTT.

In this sample, this clonotype turned up many times. A junction end diverges from the germline sequence, so it may reflect a read error. The chain employs TRBV5-1 and TRBJ2-2, with 9 nucleotides matching TRBD1. The CDR3 extends over 15 amino acids. Germline CDR1 is SGHRS and CDR2 is YFSETQ. The CDR3 bases are TGTGCCAGCAGTTTGGGACAGGGAGGGACCGGGGAGCTGTTTTTT. Its translation is CASSLGQGGTGELFF.

This clonotype has a handful of counts. The V gene is TRBV6-2 or TRBV6-3, the J gene TRBJ2-1, with D perhaps matching TRBD2 (6 bases). Germline-derived CDR1 and CDR2 are MNHEY and SVGEGT. CDR3 length: 15 amino acids. Trimming took off 4 bases at V and 3 bases at J, with 13 bases between the two ends. The CDR3 nucleotides read TGTGCCAGCAGTTTACCCGGGAGTCTCTACAATGAGCAGTTCTTC. Translating gives CASSLPGSLYNEQFF.

This clonotype was seen only a few times. This chain links TRBV19 with TRBJ1-1; D not certain. Deletions cut 1 base from V and 2 bases from J, with 11 bases between. The CDR3 length is 15 residues. Germline assignment: CDR1 LNHDA and CDR2 SQIVND (reference sequence). The CDR3 DNA sequence: TGTGCCAGTAGTATAGGCCAGATACATAACACTGAAGCTTTCTTT. Protein sequence: CASSIGQIHNTEAFF.

The chain combines TRBV5-1 with TRBJ1-5; 8 bases map to TRBD1. The junction had 12 bases not matched to a gene; V was cut back by 0 bases and J by 4 bases. Germline V lookup: CDR1 SGHRS, CDR2 YFSETQ. CDR3 length equals 18 residues. CDR3 amino acids: CASSLDSDRVWKNQPQHF. CDR3 sequence (DNA): TGCGCCAGCAGCTTGGATTCGGACAGGGTGTGGAAAAATCAGCCCCAGCATTTT.

The V call is TRBV6-4, the J call TRBJ2-1; 15 bases map to TRBD2. Unmatched junction bases numbered 10, after V lost 4 bases and J lost 9 bases. The CDR3 runs to 17 residues. Germline values: CDR1 MRHNA, CDR2 SNTAGT. As DNA, the CDR3 is TGTGCCAGCAGTGCCTTAGGGACTAGCGGGAGGTCAGGTGAGCAGTTCTTC. This gives the protein CASSALGTSGRSGEQFF.

This clonotype was detected only a few times. V usage is TRBV7-9 and J usage is TRBJ1-4; possible D gene TRBD1, 6 bases. V was pared by 3 bases and J by 1 base, with 12 bases between. CDR3 length: 16 residues. Germline-derived CDR1 and CDR2 are SEHNR and FQNEAQ (reference sequence). Written as DNA, the CDR3 is TGTGCCAGCAGCTTGAGGGGGACTGTAACTAATGAAAAACTGTTTTTT. The encoded protein is CASSLRGTVTNEKLFF.

The J gene is TRBJ2-1, the V gene TRBV9; TRBD1 or TRBD2 may be the D gene (6 bases each). This CDR3 region has 15 residues. V lost 6 bases and J lost 7, with 20 bases in between. Germline CDR1 SGDLS, CDR2 YYNGEE. The CDR3 sequence is CASTKGGSLRNEQFF. The CDR3 nucleotides read TGTGCCAGCACCAAAGGGGGGAGTTTGAGGAATGAGCAGTTCTTC.

This clonotype was recorded many times. This chain uses TRBV10-3 with TRBJ2-2; 13 bases are shared with TRBD2. The CDR3 totals 18 residues. Trimming cost V 8 bases and J 1 base; bases outside gene matches: 10. CDR1 ENHRY and CDR2 SYGVKD come from the germline V gene. The CDR3 DNA reads as TGTGCCATCTTGGGAACTAGCGGGAGGGACAGGAACACCGGGGAGCTGTTTTTT. Its protein product is CAILGTSGRDRNTGELFF.